This passage covers 28 T cell receptor beta chains from one sample sequenced in a study of blood T cell repertoires in COVID-19. The assay was immunoSEQ multiplex PCR, and TCRdb's table has in-frame clones only and misses some. The sample carries some 140,000 clones, roughly nine tenths recorded once. Material for sequencing was peripheral blood. The receptors were sampled from a man between 45 and 60 years old with acute or convalescent COVID-19.

This rearrangement joins TRBV20-1 to TRBJ2-2; 9 bases fit TRBD2. The ends lost 3 bases at V and 0 bases at J; junction bases unmatched: 11. This CDR3 is 18 amino acids long. The germline CDR1 and CDR2 sequences are DFQATT and SNEGSKA (reference sequence). CDR3: CSASPYFSGGTNTGELFF. CDR3 sequence (DNA): TGCAGTGCTAGTCCCTACTTTAGCGGGGGCACGAACACCGGGGAGCTGTTTTTT.

The genes are TRBV10-3 and TRBJ1-1; weak D call: TRBD1 (5 bases). From germline, CDR1 is ENHRY and CDR2 SYGVKD. The CDR3 spans 13 residues. The ends were cut back, 8 bases at V and 1 base at J, with 11 bases in the middle. CDR3 coding DNA: TGTGCCATCGCAGGGTTAGAGAACACTGAAGCTTTCTTT. Translated, it gives CAIAGLENTEAFF.

The J gene is TRBJ2-5, the V gene TRBV28; 8 nucleotides line up with TRBD2. V lost 5 bases and J lost 5; bases outside the gene matches: 10. CDR3 length equals 15 residues. CDR1 is MDHEN and CDR2 is SYDVKM in the germline V gene. The CDR3 sequence is CASSRFSGDVETQYF. The CDR3 region has the DNA TGTGCCAGCAGTCGATTTAGCGGGGATGTGGAGACCCAGTACTTC.

Written as DNA, the CDR3 is TGCGCCAGCAGCTTGGACAGGGGCTATAATTCACCCCTCCACTTT. Protein sequence: CASSLDRGYNSPLHF. The chain links TRBV5-1 to TRBJ1-6, with 7 bases identical to TRBD1. CDR3 length equals 15 residues. From germline, CDR1 is SGHRS and CDR2 YFSETQ. V dropped 0 bases and J dropped 3; count of bases not matched to a gene: 0.

The chain employs TRBV19 and TRBJ2-7; TRBD1 agrees at 8 bases. The germline V gene encodes CDR1 LNHDA and CDR2 SQIVND (reference sequence). The CDR3 is made up of 14 amino acids. J was trimmed by 2 bases and V by 1 base; bases with no gene match: 1. CDR3 nucleotides: TGTGCCAGTAGTATAGGGACAGGGACCTACGAGCAGTACTTC. Its translation: CASSIGTGTYEQYF.

The rearrangement uses TRBV4-1 and TRBJ2-3; 8 nucleotides match TRBD1. Trimming removed 4 bases from V and 4 bases from J; junction bases left unmatched: 4. Germline V gene lookup returns CDR1 MGHRA and CDR2 YSYEKL. The CDR3 length is 14 residues. CDR3 amino acids: CASSRTGWADTQYF. CDR3 in DNA: TGCGCCAGCAGCCGGACAGGGTGGGCAGATACGCAGTATTTT.

The V call is TRBV23-1, the J call TRBJ2-7; perhaps TRBD2 as D (5 bases). TRBV23-1 is an open reading frame whose function is uncertain. The CDR3 runs 12 residues. CDR3 in amino acids: CASSQSAGEGSV. The CDR3 nucleotides read TGCGCCAGCAGTCAATCCGCCGGGGAAGGATCCGTC.

The J gene is TRBJ2-2, the V gene TRBV29-1; 7 bases match TRBD1. Trimming took 7 bases from V and 2 from J; bases not matched to a gene: 4. The length of the CDR3 is 13 residues. Per germline, CDR1 SQVTM and CDR2 ANQGSEA. The CDR3 sequence is CSEGGKNTGELFF. DNA for the CDR3: TGCAGCGAAGGGGGCAAAAACACCGGGGAGCTGTTTTTT.

The chain uses TRBV20-1 and TRBJ2-7, with D maybe TRBD2 (6 bases). Trimming took off 5 bases at V and 4 bases at J, with 9 bases between the two ends. The CDR3 is 11 residues long. Looked up from germline, CDR1 is DFQATT and CDR2 is SNEGSKA (reference sequence). The CDR3 nucleotides are TGCAGTGCTGGGGACTTTTACGAGCAGTACGTC. Translated, it gives CSAGDFYEQYV.

This chain connects TRBV15 to TRBJ1-1, with D unresolved. The CDR3 sequence is 15 residues long. Per the germline V gene, CDR1 is LNHNV and CDR2 is YYDKDF (reference sequence). Between the trimmed V and J ends, which lost 1 base and 1 base, there was a span of 10 bases. The CDR3 loop is CATSRGVQRNTEAFF. Written as DNA, the CDR3 is TGTGCCACCAGCAGAGGAGTTCAAAGGAACACTGAAGCTTTCTTT.

The chain couples TRBV5-4 to TRBJ1-1; D ambiguous. CDR1 SGHNT and CDR2 YYREEE come from the germline V gene (reference sequence). The CDR3 contains 13 residues. Trimming shortened V by 5 bases and J by 3 bases, and 11 bases separated the two germline ends. The CDR3: CASRAARDTEAFF. DNA of the CDR3: TGTGCCAGCAGAGCCGCCCGGGACACTGAAGCTTTCTTT.

This clone came up a few times. The chain links TRBV9 to TRBJ1-6; D possibly corresponds to TRBD1 (5 bases). The germline V gene has CDR1 SGDLS and CDR2 YYNGEE. The CDR3 runs 15 residues. Trimming took 5 bases from V and 3 from J, leaving 12 bases between them. The CDR3 region is CASSGGNDYNSPLHF. The CDR3 DNA is TGTGCCAGCAGTGGGGGGAACGACTATAATTCACCCCTCCACTTT.

The CDR3, as DNA: TGTGCCAGCAGCTTAGGGACTAGCGGGGTCACAGATACGCAGTATTTT. It translates to CASSLGTSGVTDTQYF. The chain couples TRBV7-8 to TRBJ2-3, with 12 bases that match TRBD2. After removal of 1 base from V and 2 bases from J, the junction contained 1 base not matched to a gene. The CDR3 has 16 residues. Germline CDR1 and CDR2: SGHVS and FQNEAQ.

This chain uses TRBV7-8 with TRBJ1-1, with D perhaps TRBD1 (6 bases). Germline V gene data show CDR1 as SGHVS and CDR2 as FQNEAQ. CDR3 size: 17 residues. V gave up 1 base and J gave up 2 bases, with 17 bases separating them. CDR3 nucleotides: TGTGCCAGCAGCTTAGGCAGATTTAGGGACACCAACACTGAAGCTTTCTTT. This gives the protein CASSLGRFRDTNTEAFF.

The V call is TRBV28, the J call TRBJ2-7; 11 nucleotides align to TRBD2. The CDR3 is 15 residues long. J was trimmed by 5 bases and V by 6 bases; bases with no gene match: 9. CDR1 and CDR2 (germline): MDHEN, SYDVKM. The CDR3 region is CASRLLAGGGNEQYF. In nucleotides, the CDR3 is TGTGCCAGCAGACTCCTAGCGGGAGGAGGTAACGAGCAGTACTTC.

The gene calls are TRBV30 and TRBJ1-4, with D tentatively TRBD1 (6 bases). V lost 0 bases to trimming and J lost 5 bases, with 13 bases between them. The CDR3 has 15 residues. Germline CDR1 is GTSNPN and CDR2 is SVGIG (reference sequence). The chain's CDR3 is CAWSVPSGVNEKLFF. Here the CDR3 DNA reads TGTGCCTGGAGTGTACCCTCAGGGGTCAATGAAAAACTGTTTTTT.

This chain links TRBV18 with TRBJ2-2; TRBD1 aligns across 8 bases. The germline V gene has CDR1 KGHSH and CDR2 LQKENI. The junction had 6 bases not matched to a gene; V was cut back by 2 bases and J by 7 bases. CDR3 length: 15 residues. CDR3 amino acids: CASSPRQTGVGELFF. The CDR3 region has the DNA TGTGCCAGCTCACCAAGGCAGACAGGGGTCGGGGAGCTGTTTTTT. Full variable domain (missing parts from reference TRBV18 and TRBJ2-2): NAGVMQNPRHLVRRRGQEARLRCSPMKGHSHVYWYRQLPEEGLKFMVYLQKENIIDESGMPKERFSAEFPKEGPSILRIQQVVRGDSAAYFCASSPRQTGVGELFFGEGSRLTVL.

The rearrangement uses TRBV7-9 and TRBJ2-2; D not resolved. The V end was cut by 1 base, the J end by 1 base, with 4 bases between. The CDR3 length is 14 residues. Per the germline V gene, CDR1 is SEHNR and CDR2 is FQNEAQ (reference sequence). The CDR3 bases are TGTGCCAGCAGCTTAGTCGGGAACACCGGGGAGCTGTTTTTT. Translating it yields CASSLVGNTGELFF.

This clone was picked up one time. This chain joins TRBV5-1 and TRBJ2-3, with TRBD2 matching 13 bases. The germline gives CDR1 SGHRS, CDR2 YFSETQ. The V and J ends lost 0 bases and 3 bases, in that order; junction bases with no gene match: 4. The CDR3 totals 17 residues. CDR3 nucleotide sequence: TGCGCCAGCAGCTTGGGACTAGCGGGAGGAAGGACAGATACGCAGTATTTT. Residues: CASSLGLAGGRTDTQYF.

This chain's CDR3 is CASSIDSVVPQHF. CDR3 DNA: TGTGCCAGTAGTATTGATTCAGTGGTGCCCCAGCATTTT. The chain combines TRBV19 with TRBJ1-5; D is unresolved. The V and J ends lost 3 bases and 9 bases respectively, with 12 bases between them. Germline V gene data show CDR1 as LNHDA and CDR2 as SQIVND (reference sequence). This CDR3 is 13 amino acids long. Complete variable domain (other parts from reference TRBV19 and TRBJ1-5): DGGITQSPKYLFRKEGQNVTLSCEQNLNHDAMYWYRQDPGQGLRLIYYSQIVNDFQKGDIAEGYSVSREKKESFPLTVTSAQKNPTAFYLCASSIDSVVPQHFGDGTRLSIL.

The V gene is TRBV27, the J gene TRBJ2-2; maybe TRBD1 (6 bases). This CDR3 contains 15 residues. Germline CDR1 MNHEY, CDR2 SMNVEV (reference sequence). Between the trimmed V and J ends, which lost 3 bases and 4 bases, there was a span of 12 bases. This chain's CDR3 is CASSFLQGITGELFF. The CDR3 nucleotides read TGTGCCAGCAGTTTCTTACAGGGAATCACCGGGGAGCTGTTTTTT.

This clone was observed once. V gene TRBV27 combines with J gene TRBJ2-1, with a tentative D call TRBD2 (5 bases). The V end lost 6 bases, the J end lost 1 base, and 10 bases lay between the germline ends. CDR1 and CDR2 from the germline V gene are MNHEY and SMNVEV (reference sequence). The CDR3 is made up of 14 amino acids. The CDR3 coding sequence is TGTGCCAGCAGCTACGGGATTTCCTACAATGAGCAGTTCTTC. The encoded protein is CASSYGISYNEQFF.

CDR3 nucleotides: TGTGCCAGCAGCCAGGGACAGGTGAACACTGAAGCTTTCTTT. It is translated as CASSQGQVNTEAFF. The chain has TRBV6-5 and TRBJ1-1; 8 bases line up with TRBD1. The CDR3 runs to 14 residues. CDR1 and CDR2 (germline): MNHEY, SVGAGI. After removal of 6 bases from V and 0 bases from J, the junction contained 3 bases not matched to a gene.

The chain is built from TRBV5-1 and TRBJ1-2; TRBD1 matches 8 bases. Germline CDR1 and CDR2: SGHRS and YFSETQ. This CDR3 has 14 residues. With 6 bases clipped from V and 1 base from J, the junction kept 5 bases outside the gene matches. DNA for the CDR3: TGCGCCAGCAAAGGACAGGGCCTTAACTATGGCTACACCTTC. It yields the protein CASKGQGLNYGYTF. Full variable domain (remainder filled in from reference TRBV5-1 and TRBJ1-2): KAGVTQTPRYLIKTRGQQVTLSCSPISGHRSVSWYQQTPGQGLQFLFEYFSETQRNKGNFPGRFSGRQFSNSRSEMNVSTLELGDSALYLCASKGQGLNYGYTFGSGTRLTVV.

This clone showed up just a few times. The rearrangement joins TRBV3-1 (or the pseudogene TRBV3-2) to TRBJ2-1, with 9 bases lining up with TRBD2. Losses at the gene ends were 5 bases for V and 5 bases for J; bases not matched to a gene: 7. This CDR3 has 15 residues. Per the germline V gene, CDR1 is LGHDT and CDR2 is YNNKEL (reference sequence). In DNA, the CDR3 is TGTGCCAGCAGCTACGGGACTAGCAGAAACAATGAGCAGTTCTTC. This sequence encodes CASSYGTSRNNEQFF.

Here the CDR3 reads CASSELSNTDTQYF. The CDR3 coding sequence is TGCGCCAGCAGTGAGCTTAGTAACACAGATACGCAGTATTTT. This chain joins TRBV10-1 and TRBJ2-3; D not resolved. Trimming took off 2 bases at V and 2 bases at J, with 8 bases between the two ends. This CDR3 is built from 14 residues. Germline assignment: CDR1 WNHNN and CDR2 SYGVQD (reference sequence).

The chain couples TRBV19 to TRBJ2-3, with D possibly being TRBD2 (5 bases). This CDR3 spans 15 amino acids. Between the trimmed V and J ends, which lost 1 base and 3 bases, there was a span of 11 bases. CDR1 and CDR2 (germline): LNHDA, SQIVND (reference sequence). CDR3 amino acids: CASSIALAGTDTQYF. CDR3 nucleotide sequence: TGTGCCAGTAGTATAGCGCTAGCAGGAACAGATACGCAGTATTTT.

This chain joins TRBV11-2 and TRBJ1-6; D gene uncertain. CDR1 and CDR2 from the germline V gene are SGHAT and FQNNGV. Trimming pared 4 bases from V and 7 bases from J, leaving 11 bases between. The CDR3 consists of 14 residues. CDR3 DNA sequence: TGTGCCAGCAGCTCGACGGGTCTCAATTCACCCCTCCACTTT. Protein sequence: CASSSTGLNSPLHF. The complete variable domain, with remaining parts taken from reference TRBV11-2 and TRBJ1-6, reads EAGVAQSPRYKIIEKRQSVAFWCNPISGHATLYWYQQILGQGPKLLIQFQNNGVVDDSQLPKDRFSAERLKGVDSTLKIQPAKLEDSAVYLCASSSTGLNSPLHFGNGTRLTVT.